This TCR beta chain was captured in a study of T cell repertoires in cytomegalovirus infection. Study in general: Public TCR beta signature analysis indicated the presence of both CMV infection and matching HLA type.

On this clonotype: Its antigen remains unidentified.

TCRdb itself ran the reads through MiXCR, one entry per CDR3 protein. Here the sample spans fewer than 650,000 distinct CDR3 sequences, under 45% being singletons. The CDR3 totals 11 residues. The germline gives CDR1 MDHEN, CDR2 SYDVKM. V gave up 10 bases and J gave up 2 bases, with 8 bases separating them. V and J are TRBV28 and TRBJ2-5, with D perhaps matching TRBD1 or TRBD2 (5 bases each). The sequencing here drew on cultured PBMCs, taken from culture after CMV antigen stimulation. The receptor was derived from a human donor in good health (CMV status not recorded). Some clones in this sample may be carry-over from other donors' samples. DNA of the CDR3: TGTGCCACCGGGACGCAAGAGACCCAGTACTTC. Protein: CATGTQETQYF.